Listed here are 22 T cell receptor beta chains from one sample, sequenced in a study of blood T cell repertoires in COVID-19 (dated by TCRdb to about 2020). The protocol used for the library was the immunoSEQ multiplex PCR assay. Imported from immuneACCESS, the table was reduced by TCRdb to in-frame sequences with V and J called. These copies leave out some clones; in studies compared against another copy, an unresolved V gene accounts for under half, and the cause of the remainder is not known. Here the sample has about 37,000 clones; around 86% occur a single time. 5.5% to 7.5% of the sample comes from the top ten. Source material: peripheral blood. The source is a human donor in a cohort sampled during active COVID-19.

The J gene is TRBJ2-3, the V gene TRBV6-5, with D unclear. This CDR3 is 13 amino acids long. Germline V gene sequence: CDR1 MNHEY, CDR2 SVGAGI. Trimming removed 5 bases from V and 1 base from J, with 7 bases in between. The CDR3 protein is CASSKQGTDTQYF. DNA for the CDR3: TGTGCCAGCAGTAAGCAGGGCACAGATACGCAGTATTTT.

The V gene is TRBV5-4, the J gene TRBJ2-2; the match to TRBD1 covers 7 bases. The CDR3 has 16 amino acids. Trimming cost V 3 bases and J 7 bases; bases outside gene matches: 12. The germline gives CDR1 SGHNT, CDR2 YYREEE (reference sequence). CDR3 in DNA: TGTGCCAGCAGCTCGGAACAGGGGACCGATGGCGGGGAGCTGTTTTTT. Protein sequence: CASSSEQGTDGGELFF.

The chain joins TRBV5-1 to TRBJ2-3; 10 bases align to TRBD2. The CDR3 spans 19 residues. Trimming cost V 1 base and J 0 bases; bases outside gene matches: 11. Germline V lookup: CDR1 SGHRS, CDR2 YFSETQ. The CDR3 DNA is TGCGCCAGCAGCTTGCTCCCGGGACTAGCGACTACTAGCACAGATACGCAGTATTTT. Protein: CASSLLPGLATTSTDTQYF.

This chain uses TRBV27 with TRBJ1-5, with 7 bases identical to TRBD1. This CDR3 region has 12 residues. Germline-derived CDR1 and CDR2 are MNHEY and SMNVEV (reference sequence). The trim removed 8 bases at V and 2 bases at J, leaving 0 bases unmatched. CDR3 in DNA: TGTGCCAGCGGGACAGGCAATCAGCCCCAGCATTTT. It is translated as CASGTGNQPQHF.

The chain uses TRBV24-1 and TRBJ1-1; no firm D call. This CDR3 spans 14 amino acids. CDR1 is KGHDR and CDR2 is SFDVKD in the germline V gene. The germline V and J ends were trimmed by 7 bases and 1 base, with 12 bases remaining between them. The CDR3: CATSHGVGNTEAFF. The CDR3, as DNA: TGTGCCACCAGCCACGGGGTGGGGAACACTGAAGCTTTCTTT.

In nucleotides, the CDR3 is TGCGCCAGCAGCTTGGAGGTAGCTAACTACGAGCAGTACTTC. This sequence encodes CASSLEVANYEQYF. The chain uses TRBV5-1 and TRBJ2-7; the D is unclear. CDR1 and CDR2 from the germline V gene are SGHRS and YFSETQ. This CDR3 is 14 amino acids long. Trimming removed 0 bases at V and 3 bases at J, with 10 bases between. The whole variable domain, filled in from reference TRBV5-1 and TRBJ2-7, reads KAGVTQTPRYLIKTRGQQVTLSCSPISGHRSVSWYQQTPGQGLQFLFEYFSETQRNKGNFPGRFSGRQFSNSRSEMNVSTLELGDSALYLCASSLEVANYEQYFGPGTRLTVT.

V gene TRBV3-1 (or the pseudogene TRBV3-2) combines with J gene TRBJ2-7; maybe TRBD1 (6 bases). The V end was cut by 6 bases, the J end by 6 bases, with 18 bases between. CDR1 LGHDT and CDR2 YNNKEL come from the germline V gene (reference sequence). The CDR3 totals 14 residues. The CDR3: CASSPIRAGAEQYF. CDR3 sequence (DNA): TGTGCCAGCAGTCCTATTAGGGCAGGGGCCGAGCAGTACTTC.

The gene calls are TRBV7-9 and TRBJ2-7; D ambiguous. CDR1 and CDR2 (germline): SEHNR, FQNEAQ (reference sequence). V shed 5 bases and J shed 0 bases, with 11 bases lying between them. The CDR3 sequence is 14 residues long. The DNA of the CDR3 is TGTGCCAGCAGCCCTCGCATGAGCTCCTACGAGCAGTACTTC. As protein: CASSPRMSSYEQYF. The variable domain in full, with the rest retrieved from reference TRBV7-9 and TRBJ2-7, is DTGVSQNPRHKITKRGQNVTFRCDPISEHNRLYWYRQTLGQGPEFLTYFQNEAQLEKSRLLSDRFSAERPKGSFSTLEIQRTEQGDSAMYLCASSPRMSSYEQYFGPGTRLTVT.

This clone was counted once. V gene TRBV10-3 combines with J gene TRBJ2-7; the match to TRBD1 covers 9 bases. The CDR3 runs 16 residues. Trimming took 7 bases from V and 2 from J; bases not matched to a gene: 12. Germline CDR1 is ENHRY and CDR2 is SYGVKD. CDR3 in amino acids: CAITETPGQGPYEQYF. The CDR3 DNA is TGTGCCATCACCGAGACCCCGGGACAGGGACCCTACGAGCAGTACTTC.

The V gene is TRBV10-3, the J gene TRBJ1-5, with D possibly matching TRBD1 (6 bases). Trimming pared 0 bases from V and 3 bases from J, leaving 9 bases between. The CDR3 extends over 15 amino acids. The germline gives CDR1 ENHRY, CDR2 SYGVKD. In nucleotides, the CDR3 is TGTGCCATCAGTGAGTCGGGGGCCCTCAATCAGCCCCAGCATTTT. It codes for CAISESGALNQPQHF.

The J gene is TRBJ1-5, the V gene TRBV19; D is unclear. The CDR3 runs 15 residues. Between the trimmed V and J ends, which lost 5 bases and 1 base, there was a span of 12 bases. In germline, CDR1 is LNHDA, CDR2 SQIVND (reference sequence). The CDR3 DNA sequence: TGTGCCAGTAGTCCGGGAGAGGTGAGCAATCAGCCCCAGCATTTT. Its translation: CASSPGEVSNQPQHF.

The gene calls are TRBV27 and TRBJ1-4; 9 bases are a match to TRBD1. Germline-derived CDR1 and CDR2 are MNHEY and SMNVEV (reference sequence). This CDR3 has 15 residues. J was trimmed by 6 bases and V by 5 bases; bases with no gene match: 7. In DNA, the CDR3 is TGTGCCAGCAGTCTTGGGACAGGGCGTTATGAAAAACTGTTTTTT. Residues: CASSLGTGRYEKLFF.

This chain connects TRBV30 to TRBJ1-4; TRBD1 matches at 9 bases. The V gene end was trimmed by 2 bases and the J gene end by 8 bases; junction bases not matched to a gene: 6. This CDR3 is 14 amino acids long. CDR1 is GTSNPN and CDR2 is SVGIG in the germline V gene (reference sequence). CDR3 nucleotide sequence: TGTGCCTGGAGTATGACAGGGGGAGGGGAAAAACTGTTTTTT. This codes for CAWSMTGGGEKLFF.

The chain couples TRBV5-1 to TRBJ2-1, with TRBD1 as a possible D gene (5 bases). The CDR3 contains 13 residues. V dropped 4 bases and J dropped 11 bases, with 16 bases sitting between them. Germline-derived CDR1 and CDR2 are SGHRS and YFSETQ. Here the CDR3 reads CASSPRPRAQQFF. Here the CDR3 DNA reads TGCGCCAGCAGCCCCCGCCCCAGGGCTCAGCAGTTCTTC.

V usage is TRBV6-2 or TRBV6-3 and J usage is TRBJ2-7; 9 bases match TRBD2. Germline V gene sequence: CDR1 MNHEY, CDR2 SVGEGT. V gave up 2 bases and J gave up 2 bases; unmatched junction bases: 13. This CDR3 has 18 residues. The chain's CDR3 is CASSYPRLAGAWTYEQYF. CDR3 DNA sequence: TGTGCCAGCAGTTACCCACGGTTAGCGGGAGCGTGGACCTACGAGCAGTACTTC.

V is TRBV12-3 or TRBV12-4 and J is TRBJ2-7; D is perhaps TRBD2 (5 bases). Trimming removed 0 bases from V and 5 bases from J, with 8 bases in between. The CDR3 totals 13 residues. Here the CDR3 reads CASSLALRDEQYF. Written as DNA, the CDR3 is TGTGCCAGCAGTTTAGCGTTGCGGGACGAGCAGTACTTC.

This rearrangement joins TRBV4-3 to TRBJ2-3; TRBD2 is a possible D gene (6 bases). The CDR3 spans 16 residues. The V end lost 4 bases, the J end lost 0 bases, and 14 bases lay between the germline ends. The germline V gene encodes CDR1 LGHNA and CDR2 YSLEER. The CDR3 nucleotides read TGCGCCAGCAGCCCGGGCCTAGCGCAAAGCACAGATACGCAGTATTTT. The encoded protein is CASSPGLAQSTDTQYF.

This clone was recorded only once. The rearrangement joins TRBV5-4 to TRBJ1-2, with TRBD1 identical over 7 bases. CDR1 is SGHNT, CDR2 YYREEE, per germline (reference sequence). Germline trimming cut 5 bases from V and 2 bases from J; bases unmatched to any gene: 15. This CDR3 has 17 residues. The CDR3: CASRNRGTSPSNYGYTF. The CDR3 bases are TGTGCCAGCAGGAACAGGGGCACTTCTCCCTCCAACTATGGCTACACCTTC.

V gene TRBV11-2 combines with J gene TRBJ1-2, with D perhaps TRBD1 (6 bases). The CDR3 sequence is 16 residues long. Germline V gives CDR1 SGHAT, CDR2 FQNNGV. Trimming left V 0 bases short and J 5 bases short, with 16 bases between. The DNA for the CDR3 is TGTGCCAGCAGCTTAGATTTGGCAGGGGCGAAATATGGCTACACCTTC. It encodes CASSLDLAGAKYGYTF.

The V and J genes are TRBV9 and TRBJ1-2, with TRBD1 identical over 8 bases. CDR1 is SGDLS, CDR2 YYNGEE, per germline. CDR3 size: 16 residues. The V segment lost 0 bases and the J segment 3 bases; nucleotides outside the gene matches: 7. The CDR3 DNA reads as TGTGCCAGCAGCGTAGTTGCAGGGGGCATCGACTATGGCTACACCTTC. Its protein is CASSVVAGGIDYGYTF.

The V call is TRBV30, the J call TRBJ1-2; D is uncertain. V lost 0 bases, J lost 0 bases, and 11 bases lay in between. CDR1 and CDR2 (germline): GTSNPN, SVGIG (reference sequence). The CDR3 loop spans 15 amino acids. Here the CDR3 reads CAWSVTGGANYGYTF. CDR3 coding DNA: TGTGCCTGGAGTGTAACTGGCGGCGCTAACTATGGCTACACCTTC.

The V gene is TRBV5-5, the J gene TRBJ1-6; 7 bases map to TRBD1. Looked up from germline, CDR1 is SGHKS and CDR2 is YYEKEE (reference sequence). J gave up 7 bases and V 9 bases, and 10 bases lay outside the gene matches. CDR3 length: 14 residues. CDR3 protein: CATKGTAINSPLHF. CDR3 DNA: TGTGCCACCAAAGGGACAGCGATAAATTCACCCCTCCACTTT.